This TCR beta chain came from a study of radiotherapy plus CTLA-4 blockade in lung cancer. V lost 6 bases and J 4 bases, leaving 12 bases between the germline ends. Germline assignment: CDR1 MNHEY and CDR2 SMNVEV (reference sequence). CDR3 length: 13 amino acids. Clones were sequenced by immunoSEQ multiplex PCR, and TCRdb holds only the in-frame ones, with some missing. The sample includes around 100,000 clones, about 80% of them seen just once. The source is a human donor with non-small cell lung cancer that progressed on radiotherapy plus ipilimumab. Some clones in this sample may be carry-over from other donors' samples. The source was peripheral blood, collected from a patient treated with radiotherapy plus ipilimumab. The genes are TRBV27 and TRBJ1-2; D remains unclear. CDR3 nucleotides: TGTGCCAGCAGGCCCGATGGACTCTATGGCTACACCTTC. This gives the protein CASRPDGLYGYTF.